This T cell receptor (beta chain) was sequenced during a study of blood T cell repertoires in COVID-19. As for the study in general: Specimens from acute and convalescent COVID-19 originated in the United States, Italy and Spain. PBMCs, B-cell-depleted T cells, or T cells were the source of the cDNA or gDNA that made up the material.

With 3 bases removed from V and 2 bases from J, the gap between germline ends came to 9 bases. The CDR3 is 14 amino acids. CDR1 KGHSH and CDR2 LQKENI come from the germline V gene. Per the original methods: By means of reference gene primer amplification, nucleated cell counts were estimated. Measured with immunoSEQ multiplex PCR; TCRdb has only the in-frame clones, and not every one. From that table come the V and J calls and clone size; the DNA was used to work out D and trimming. Of approximately 85,000 clones listed, approximately 92% are singletons. The source material was peripheral blood. This sequence was found in a woman aged 55-70 years with active COVID-19. The chain carries TRBV18 and TRBJ2-3; TRBD2 might be the D (5 bases). Here the CDR3 DNA reads TGTGCCAGCTCACCCCAGCGGAACACAGATACGCAGTATTTT. Its protein is CASSPQRNTDTQYF. Full variable domain (missing parts from reference TRBV18 and TRBJ2-3): NAGVMQNPRHLVRRRGQEARLRCSPMKGHSHVYWYRQLPEEGLKFMVYLQKENIIDESGMPKERFSAEFPKEGPSILRIQQVVRGDSAAYFCASSPQRNTDTQYFGPGTRLTVL.